This TCR beta chain was recorded in a study of blood T cell repertoires in COVID-19. Profiling relied on immunoSEQ multiplex PCR, and the TCRdb table lists in-frame clones only, not all of them. Of 180,000 or so clones in the sample, roughly 88% were seen once. The ends lost 0 bases at V and 5 bases at J; junction bases unmatched: 4. The CDR3 has 16 residues. CDR1 is SGHRS, CDR2 YFSETQ, per germline. V gene TRBV5-1 combines with J gene TRBJ2-1; 11 bases align to TRBD2. The sequenced sample consisted of PBMCs or T cells enriched from blood (not recorded which). This clonotype originated in a woman in her 30s who had recovered from COVID-19. CDR3: CASSLGPGLADNEQFF. The CDR3 nucleotides are TGCGCCAGCAGCTTGGGGCCGGGACTAGCGGACAATGAGCAGTTCTTC.